The T cell receptor (beta chain) described here comes from a study of cytomegalovirus exposure and HLA in healthy donors. Study-level information: The early release's HLA-typed donors yielded roughly 85 million unique TCRs.

Study-level findings and limits: Overall, approximately 150 TCR beta chains were annotated as cytomegalovirus-associated. A later analysis reportedly identified an Asian-associated ancestry cluster as carrying fewer N-insertions than the approximately 640-donor mean.

The V end lost 4 bases, the J end lost 0 bases, and 9 bases lay between the germline ends. Germline V gene sequence: CDR1 GTSNPN, CDR2 SVGIG (reference sequence). The CDR3 spans 13 residues. Use of 60 Vbeta and 13 Jbeta primers characterized the PCR. TCRdb's table, derived via immunoSEQ multiplex PCR, lists solely in-frame clones and lacks some. The repertoire holds 310,000 or so clones, with 70% to 90% as singletons. As regards this clone: Its antigen is not identified.

Material for sequencing was PBMCs. The J gene is TRBJ1-1, the V gene TRBV30; D unresolved. The TCR was taken from a woman under 30 in good health and CMV-seronegative. CDR3 region: CAWNPSLNTEAFF. The CDR3 DNA reads as TGTGCCTGGAATCCTTCCCTGAACACTGAAGCTTTCTTT.